Reported below is one TCR beta chain. This sample was included in a study of shared clonotypes between healthy human individuals. Some clones are missing from TCRdb's copy, which holds only in-frame ones; the method was immunoSEQ multiplex PCR. Among about 2.3 million clones listed, roughly 93% were seen once. The ends lost 9 bases at V and 1 base at J; junction bases unmatched: 4. Germline V gives CDR1 LNHNV, CDR2 YYDKDF (reference sequence). This CDR3 contains 14 residues. The sequenced sample was naive CD4+ T cells from PBMCs. Indicated subset: CD45RA+ positively selected. This sequence originates from a man between 18 and 29 years old in good health. Some clones in this sample may be carry-over from other donors' samples. V usage is TRBV15 and J usage is TRBJ2-2, with 8 bases identical to TRBD1. Written as DNA, the CDR3 is TGTGCCACGAAGGACAGGGAGAACACCGGGGAGCTGTTTTTT. Its translation: CATKDRENTGELFF.